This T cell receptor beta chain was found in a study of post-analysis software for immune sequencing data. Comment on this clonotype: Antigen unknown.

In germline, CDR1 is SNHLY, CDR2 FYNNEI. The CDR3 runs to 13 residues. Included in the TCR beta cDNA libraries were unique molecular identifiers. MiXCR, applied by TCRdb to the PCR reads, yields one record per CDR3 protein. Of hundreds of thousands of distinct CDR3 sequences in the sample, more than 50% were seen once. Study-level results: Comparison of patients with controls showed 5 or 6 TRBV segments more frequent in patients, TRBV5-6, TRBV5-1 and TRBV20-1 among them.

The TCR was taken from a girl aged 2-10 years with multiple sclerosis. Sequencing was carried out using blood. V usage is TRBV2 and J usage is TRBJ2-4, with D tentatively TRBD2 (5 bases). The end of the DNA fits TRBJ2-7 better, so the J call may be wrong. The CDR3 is CASSEIEGSEQYF. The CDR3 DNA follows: TGTGCCAGCAGTGAAATAGAGGGTTCCGAGCAGTACTTC.